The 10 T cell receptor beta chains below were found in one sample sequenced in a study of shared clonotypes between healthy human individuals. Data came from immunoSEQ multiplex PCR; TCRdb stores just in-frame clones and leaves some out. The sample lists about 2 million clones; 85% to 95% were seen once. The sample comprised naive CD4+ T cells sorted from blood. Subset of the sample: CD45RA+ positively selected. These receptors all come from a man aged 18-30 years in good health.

The CDR3, as DNA: TGTGCCAGCACACCAAGGGAAAAACTGTTTTTT. Amino acid sequence: CASTPREKLFF. V is TRBV27 and J is TRBJ1-4, with unresolved D. Deletions cut 7 bases from V and 8 bases from J, with 8 bases between. There are 11 residues in the CDR3. The germline gives CDR1 MNHEY, CDR2 SMNVEV (reference sequence). Variable domain in full (rest from reference TRBV27 and TRBJ1-4): EAQVTQNPRYLITVTGKKLTVTCSQNMNHEYMSWYRQDPGLGLRQIYYSMNVEVTDKGDVPEGYKVSRKEKRNFPLILESPSPNQTSLYFCASTPREKLFFGSGTQLSVL.

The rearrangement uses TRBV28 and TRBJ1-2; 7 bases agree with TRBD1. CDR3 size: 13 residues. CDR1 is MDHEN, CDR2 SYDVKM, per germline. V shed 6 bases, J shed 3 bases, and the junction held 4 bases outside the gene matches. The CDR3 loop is CASRIGTDYGYTF. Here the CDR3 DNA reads TGTGCCAGCAGAATCGGGACAGACTATGGCTACACCTTC.

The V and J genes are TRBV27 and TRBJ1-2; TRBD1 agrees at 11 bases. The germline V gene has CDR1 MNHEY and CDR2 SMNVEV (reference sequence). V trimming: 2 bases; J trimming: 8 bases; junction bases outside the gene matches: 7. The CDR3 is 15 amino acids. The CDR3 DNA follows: TGTGCCAGCAGTTTAGCCGGGACAGGGGGTTGGGGCTACACCTTC. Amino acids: CASSLAGTGGWGYTF.

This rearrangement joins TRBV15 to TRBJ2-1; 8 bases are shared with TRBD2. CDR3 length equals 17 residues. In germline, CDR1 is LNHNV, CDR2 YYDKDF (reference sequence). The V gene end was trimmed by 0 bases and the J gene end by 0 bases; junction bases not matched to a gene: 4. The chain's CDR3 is CATSRDQRGYSYNEQFF. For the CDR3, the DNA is TGTGCCACCAGCAGAGATCAGCGGGGGTACTCCTACAATGAGCAGTTCTTC.

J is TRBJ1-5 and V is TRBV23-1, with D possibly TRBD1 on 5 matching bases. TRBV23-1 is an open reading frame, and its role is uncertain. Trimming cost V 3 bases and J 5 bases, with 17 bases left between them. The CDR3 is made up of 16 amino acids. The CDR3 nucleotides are TGCGCCAGCAGTCACCGAGAGAGGGGTCGAGATCAGCCCCAGCATTTT. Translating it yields CASSHRERGRDQPQHF.

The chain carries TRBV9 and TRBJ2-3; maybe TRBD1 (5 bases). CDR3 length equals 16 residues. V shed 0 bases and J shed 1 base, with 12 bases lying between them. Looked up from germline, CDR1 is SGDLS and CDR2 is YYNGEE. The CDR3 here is CASSVGGRVRTDTQYF. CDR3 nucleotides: TGTGCCAGCAGCGTAGGGGGCAGGGTCCGCACAGATACGCAGTATTTT.

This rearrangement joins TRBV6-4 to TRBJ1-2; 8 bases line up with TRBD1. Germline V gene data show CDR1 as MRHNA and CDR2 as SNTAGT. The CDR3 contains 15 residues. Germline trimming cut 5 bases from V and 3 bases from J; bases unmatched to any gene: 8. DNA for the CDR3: TGTGCCAGCAGTCCAGGGCCGGACAGGGACTATGGCTACACCTTC. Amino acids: CASSPGPDRDYGYTF.

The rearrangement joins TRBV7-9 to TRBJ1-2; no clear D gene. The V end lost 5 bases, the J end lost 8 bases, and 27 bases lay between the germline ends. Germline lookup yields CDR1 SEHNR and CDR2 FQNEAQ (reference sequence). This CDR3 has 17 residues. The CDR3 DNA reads TGTGCCAGCAGCCTAACTAGGAACCGCCCCCAAAAGGGCGGCTACACCTTC. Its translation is CASSLTRNRPQKGGYTF.

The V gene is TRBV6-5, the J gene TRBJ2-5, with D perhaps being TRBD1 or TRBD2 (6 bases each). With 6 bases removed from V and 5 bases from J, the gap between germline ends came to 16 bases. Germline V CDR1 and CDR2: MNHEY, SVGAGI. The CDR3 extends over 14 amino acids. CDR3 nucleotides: TGTGCCAGCAGACGGGGTCAGGGGAGGGAGACCCAGTACTTC. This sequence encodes CASRRGQGRETQYF.

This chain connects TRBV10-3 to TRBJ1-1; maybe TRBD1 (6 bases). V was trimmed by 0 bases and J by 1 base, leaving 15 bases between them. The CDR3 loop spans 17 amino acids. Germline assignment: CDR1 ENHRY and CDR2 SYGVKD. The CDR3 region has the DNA TGTGCCATCAGTGAGTCGACGAGGGGGGGACAGAACACTGAAGCTTTCTTT. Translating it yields CAISESTRGGQNTEAFF.